This T cell receptor beta chain was profiled in a study of T cell changes during pregnancy in multiple sclerosis. CDR3 length equals 13 residues. V was trimmed by 3 bases and J by 3 bases, leaving 11 bases between them. Germline CDR1 SQVTM, CDR2 ANQGSEA. Generated by immunoSEQ multiplex PCR, the TCRdb table keeps only in-frame clones and is missing some. The sample shows some 50,000 clones, approximately 90% of them seen only once. This material consisted of CD8+ T cells from peripheral blood mononuclear cells, taken in the second trimester of pregnancy. The origin of this receptor is a female donor with multiple sclerosis, enrolled in a pregnancy study. The V gene is TRBV29-1, the J gene TRBJ1-1; maybe TRBD1 (6 bases). CDR3 bases: TGCAGCGTTGACGAGACAGGCGACACTGAAGCTTTCTTT. It translates to CSVDETGDTEAFF.